This T cell receptor beta chain was found in a study of cytomegalovirus exposure and HLA in healthy donors. Study overall: Some 90 million unique TCRs from HLA-typed donors were held in an early data release. Most donors, about 77% of several hundred genotyped, fell in the Caucasian-associated ancestry cluster.

Germline V gives CDR1 LNHDA, CDR2 SQIVND (reference sequence). This CDR3 has 14 residues. V shed 3 bases and J shed 6 bases, with 14 bases lying between them. With 60 Vbeta and 13 Jbeta primers, the PCR was carried out. Libraries were prepared by immunoSEQ multiplex PCR; TCRdb keeps only in-frame clonotypes and omits some of them. The sample holds over 150,000 clones, roughly 70% seen once. As regards this clone: The target antigen is unknown.

Regarding the study as a whole: In a later analysis, across HLA loci, associated TCR counts were highest for DRB1, lowest for HLA-C. In most subjects, TCR beta sequences reportedly gave accurate predictions of HLA-A and HLA-B alleles.

The sequencing sample was made of PBMCs. The sequence came from a woman between 45 and 60 years old in good health and CMV-seropositive. This chain connects TRBV19 to TRBJ1-1; weak D call: TRBD1 (5 bases). The CDR3 region has the DNA TGTGCCAGTAGTATCAGGGCAGTAATCGCTGAAGCTTTCTTT. This encodes CASSIRAVIAEAFF. Drawing the rest from reference TRBV19 and TRBJ1-1, the complete variable domain is DGGITQSPKYLFRKEGQNVTLSCEQNLNHDAMYWYRQDPGQGLRLIYYSQIVNDFQKGDIAEGYSVSREKKESFPLTVTSAQKNPTAFYLCASSIRAVIAEAFFGQGTRLTVV.